Below are 30 T cell receptor beta chains sequenced from a single sample in a study of cytomegalovirus exposure and HLA in healthy donors. Sequenced by immunoSEQ multiplex PCR; TCRdb stores in-frame clones only, minus some. The sample lists about 250,000 clones; roughly nine tenths were seen once. Source material: PBMCs. These receptors were taken from a young man in good health and CMV-seropositive.

The rearrangement joins TRBV28 to TRBJ1-5; D is possibly TRBD1 (5 bases). Germline V gene sequence: CDR1 MDHEN, CDR2 SYDVKM. Trimming cost V 7 bases and J 5 bases, with 15 bases left between them. The CDR3 spans 14 residues. This CDR3 reads CASTLGGADQPQHF. In DNA, the CDR3 is TGTGCCAGCACTCTGGGAGGGGCAGATCAGCCCCAGCATTTT. The full variable domain, in which reference TRBV28 and TRBJ1-5 provide the parts outside the CDR3, is DVKVTQSSRYLVKRTGEKVFLECVQDMDHENMFWYRQDPGLGLRLIYFSYDVKMKEKGDIPEGYSVSREKKERFSLILESASTNQTSMYLCASTLGGADQPQHFGDGTRLSIL.

The chain recombines TRBV6-1 with TRBJ2-7, with 9 bases aligning to TRBD1. V was pared by 3 bases and J by 8 bases, with 8 bases of the junction left unmatched. The CDR3 is 14 amino acids. Germline CDR1 reads MNHNS; CDR2 reads SASEGT. The CDR3 nucleotides are TGTGCCAGCAGTGACGGGACAGGGAGAGGGAAGCAGTACTTC. It codes for CASSDGTGRGKQYF.

This chain uses TRBV2 with TRBJ1-5; D perhaps matches TRBD1 (6 bases). Germline V gene sequence: CDR1 SNHLY, CDR2 FYNNEI. V lost 5 bases to trimming and J lost 1 base, with 9 bases between them. The CDR3 runs 14 residues. In DNA, the CDR3 is TGTGCCAGCAGTTTGGACAGCAGCAATCAGCCCCAGCATTTT. Its translation is CASSLDSSNQPQHF.

The chain combines TRBV2 with TRBJ2-2; 12 bases align to TRBD2. The CDR3 totals 15 residues. V lost 7 bases and J lost 5; bases outside the gene matches: 5. Germline V gene data show CDR1 as SNHLY and CDR2 as FYNNEI. CDR3 residues: CASTSGRARTGELFF. The CDR3 DNA follows: TGTGCCAGCACTAGCGGGAGGGCCAGGACCGGGGAGCTGTTTTTT.

The chain is built from TRBV4-1 and TRBJ1-2; D possibly corresponds to TRBD1 (5 bases). The V end was cut by 5 bases, the J end by 4 bases, with 26 bases between. This CDR3 contains 18 residues. CDR1 and CDR2 (germline): MGHRA, YSYEKL. CDR3 sequence: CASSYITPLTDEGYGYTF. CDR3 bases: TGCGCCAGCAGCTATATCACCCCGTTGACAGACGAGGGCTATGGCTACACCTTC.

The table lists this clone with a few counts. The chain employs TRBV5-8 and TRBJ1-2; TRBD1 is a possible D gene (5 bases). The length of the CDR3 is 14 residues. Trimming left V 0 bases short and J 4 bases short, with 10 bases between. Germline values: CDR1 SGHTS, CDR2 YDEGEE. This CDR3 is CASSLAQGRYGYTF. For the CDR3, the DNA is TGTGCCAGCAGCTTGGCGCAGGGACGCTATGGCTACACCTTC.

This chain links TRBV28 with TRBJ2-5; D is undetermined. Germline V gene lookup returns CDR1 MDHEN and CDR2 SYDVKM. Trimming removed 7 bases at V and 5 bases at J, with 14 bases between. The CDR3 has 13 amino acids. This CDR3 reads CASTVHTQETQYF. Written as DNA, the CDR3 is TGTGCCAGCACCGTCCACACCCAGGAGACCCAGTACTTC.

The chain has TRBV27 and TRBJ1-1; D not certain. Trimming stripped 6 bases from V and 1 base from J, with 15 bases between. Germline V gives CDR1 MNHEY, CDR2 SMNVEV (reference sequence). The CDR3 has 15 residues. The CDR3 sequence is CASRIAGRSNTEAFF. CDR3 coding DNA: TGTGCCAGCAGGATAGCCGGACGGTCGAACACTGAAGCTTTCTTT.

This chain links TRBV6-1 with TRBJ1-3, with no clear D. V lost 8 bases and J lost 0, with 5 bases in between. The germline V gene has CDR1 MNHNS and CDR2 SASEGT. There are 12 residues in the CDR3. The CDR3 loop is CASQSSGNTIYF. The CDR3 nucleotides read TGTGCCAGCCAAAGCTCTGGAAACACCATATATTTT.

This clone has a count of ten or more. The chain has TRBV4-3 and TRBJ2-3; the match to TRBD2 covers 7 bases. CDR3 length: 14 amino acids. V was clipped by 6 bases and J by 1 base; unmatched bases: 4. Germline assignment: CDR1 LGHNA and CDR2 YSLEER. The CDR3 region is CASSGGGGTDTQYF. As DNA, the CDR3 is TGCGCCAGCAGTGGCGGGGGAGGCACAGATACGCAGTATTTT.

This clone was picked up a small number of times. The chain combines TRBV29-1 with TRBJ1-1; perhaps TRBD1 as D (5 bases). The CDR3 is 13 residues long. V was cut by 6 bases and J by 4 bases, with 15 bases left in between. Germline loops: CDR1 SQVTM, CDR2 ANQGSEA. The CDR3 here is CSVIPWGSTEAFF. Here the CDR3 DNA reads TGCAGCGTAATACCCTGGGGGAGCACTGAAGCTTTCTTT. The whole variable domain, filled in from reference TRBV29-1 and TRBJ1-1, reads SAVISQKPSRDICQRGTSLTIQCQVDSQVTMMFWYRQQPGQSLTLIATANQGSEATYESGFVIDKFPISRPNLTFSTLTVSNMSPEDSSIYLCSVIPWGSTEAFFGQGTRLTVV.

This chain links TRBV2 with TRBJ2-4; 11 nucleotides align to TRBD2. The CDR3 length is 14 residues. With 7 bases clipped from V and 8 bases from J, the junction kept 7 bases outside the gene matches. Germline assignment: CDR1 SNHLY and CDR2 FYNNEI. The CDR3 sequence: CASKRLAGGHIQYF. The CDR3 nucleotides read TGTGCCAGCAAGCGCCTAGCGGGAGGCCACATTCAGTACTTC.

The chain carries TRBV30 and TRBJ1-2; possibly TRBD1 for D (5 bases). Trimming removed 2 bases at V and 2 bases at J, with 15 bases between. The CDR3 sequence is 15 residues long. CDR1 and CDR2 (germline): GTSNPN, SVGIG (reference sequence). The CDR3 spells CAWSSQGRFNYGYTF. The CDR3, as DNA: TGTGCCTGGAGTTCCCAGGGACGCTTCAACTATGGCTACACCTTC. The full variable domain, completed using reference TRBV30 and TRBJ1-2, is SQTIHQWPATLVQPVGSPLSLECTVEGTSNPNLYWYRQAAGRGLQLLFYSVGIGQISSEVPQNLSASRPQDRQFILSSKKLLLSDSGFYLCAWSSQGRFNYGYTFGSGTRLTVV.

The chain combines TRBV15 with TRBJ2-3; 7 bases are shared with TRBD1. In germline, CDR1 is LNHNV, CDR2 YYDKDF (reference sequence). V dropped 1 base and J dropped 4; count of bases not matched to a gene: 5. This CDR3 is 15 amino acids long. The CDR3 sequence: CATSRGQGAPDTQYF. The CDR3 DNA sequence: TGTGCCACCAGCAGAGGACAGGGTGCCCCAGATACGCAGTATTTT. Supplemented by reference TRBV15 and TRBJ2-3, the full variable domain reads DAMVIQNPRYQVTQFGKPVTLSCSQTLNHNVMYWYQQKSSQAPKLLFHYYDKDFNNEADTPDNFQSRRPNTSFCFLDIRSPGLGDTAMYLCATSRGQGAPDTQYFGPGTRLTVL.

The V gene is TRBV2, the J gene TRBJ1-4; unclear D gene. The CDR3 totals 15 residues. V was trimmed by 7 bases and J by 4 bases, leaving 16 bases between them. Germline V gives CDR1 SNHLY, CDR2 FYNNEI. The CDR3: CASILGGLDNEKLFF. The CDR3 DNA follows: TGTGCCAGCATTCTGGGAGGCCTGGATAATGAAAAACTGTTTTTT.

The chain recombines TRBV6-5 with TRBJ2-5; D unresolved. Trimming pared 2 bases from V and 5 bases from J, leaving 9 bases between. This CDR3 spans 13 amino acids. Germline loops: CDR1 MNHEY, CDR2 SVGAGI. The CDR3 nucleotides are TGTGCCAGCAGTTACGTTCGGTGGGAGACCCAGTACTTC. Amino acids: CASSYVRWETQYF.

The rearrangement uses TRBV11-3 and TRBJ2-7; 12 positions agree with TRBD2. The J segment lost 4 bases and the V segment lost 3 bases, leaving 4 bases of the junction unmatched. The CDR3 loop spans 15 amino acids. The germline gives CDR1 SGHNT, CDR2 YENEEA. The CDR3 DNA reads as TGTGCCAGCAGCTTGACTAGCGGGAGTTTTTACGAGCAGTACTTC. Amino acid sequence: CASSLTSGSFYEQYF. Based on the CDR3 plus reference TRBV11-3 and TRBJ2-7, the full variable domain is EAGVVQSPRYKIIEKKQPVAFWCNPISGHNTLYWYLQNLGQGPELLIRYENEEAVDDSQLPKDRFSAERLKGVDSTLKIQPAELGDSAVYLCASSLTSGSFYEQYFGPGTRLTVT.

Written as DNA, the CDR3 is TGTGCCAGCGAGCGGGACAGGGGGGCCAACACTGAAGCTTTCTTT. It translates to CASERDRGANTEAFF. The chain links TRBV6-1 to TRBJ1-1; 11 positions agree with TRBD1. The V segment lost 8 bases and the J segment 2 bases; nucleotides outside the gene matches: 7. Germline lookup yields CDR1 MNHNS and CDR2 SASEGT. The CDR3 covers 15 residues.

The chain couples TRBV2 to TRBJ2-3, with a weak D call TRBD1 (5 bases). The V gene lost 8 bases and the J gene lost 4 bases, with 13 bases spanning the gap. There are 13 residues in the CDR3. Germline loops: CDR1 SNHLY, CDR2 FYNNEI. The CDR3 DNA is TGTGCCAGCCATCAGGGTAGAGCAGATACGCAGTATTTT. Its translation is CASHQGRADTQYF.

The rearrangement uses TRBV2 and TRBJ1-4; tentative D call: TRBD1 (6 bases). With 0 bases removed from V and 8 bases from J, the gap between germline ends came to 16 bases. Per germline, CDR1 SNHLY and CDR2 FYNNEI. CDR3 length: 16 amino acids. The CDR3 nucleotides are TGTGCCAGCAGTGAAGCGCTAGGGGGGCTAGGGGAAAAACTGTTTTTT. Its translation: CASSEALGGLGEKLFF.

The rearrangement links TRBV5-4 to TRBJ1-2, with 12 nucleotides matching TRBD1. The CDR3 is 15 residues long. The germline V gene encodes CDR1 SGHNT and CDR2 YYREEE (reference sequence). Germline trimming cut 4 bases from V and 9 bases from J; bases unmatched to any gene: 10. CDR3 sequence reads: CASSPGGQGAYSYTF. The DNA of the CDR3 is TGTGCCAGCAGCCCGGGGGGACAGGGGGCGTACAGCTACACCTTC.

The J gene is TRBJ2-7, the V gene TRBV27; 11 bases map to TRBD1. CDR1 MNHEY and CDR2 SMNVEV come from the germline V gene (reference sequence). V shed 5 bases, J shed 3 bases, and the junction held 9 bases outside the gene matches. This CDR3 has 16 amino acids. The DNA of the CDR3 is TGTGCCAGCAGTAGGACAGGGGGCCTTGCGTACTACGAGCAGTACTTC. It translates to CASSRTGGLAYYEQYF.

The rearrangement links TRBV5-6 to TRBJ2-7, with a tentative D call TRBD1 (5 bases). Trimming took 2 bases from V and 6 from J, leaving 12 bases between them. The CDR3 totals 13 residues. Germline CDR1 reads SGHDT; CDR2 reads YYEEEE. DNA of the CDR3: TGTGCCAGCAGCTTTGGCAGGGTAGGCGAGCAGTACTTC. This codes for CASSFGRVGEQYF.

The CDR3 coding sequence is TGCGCCAGCAGCCAAGATAGTGCTAGCGGGAGTAGATCCTACAATGAGCAGTTCTTC. This translates into CASSQDSASGSRSYNEQFF. This chain joins TRBV4-3 and TRBJ2-1; TRBD2 agrees at 10 bases. Trimming at V came to 0 bases and at J to 1 base, leaving 9 bases not matched to a gene. The CDR3 runs to 19 residues. Germline CDR1 and CDR2: LGHNA and YSLEER.

The chain is built from TRBV27 and TRBJ2-7; D remains ambiguous. The length of the CDR3 is 14 residues. V was cut by 4 bases and J by 5 bases, with 15 bases left in between. The germline gives CDR1 MNHEY, CDR2 SMNVEV (reference sequence). CDR3 in amino acids: CASSSGVPAHEQYF. The CDR3 DNA reads TGTGCCAGCAGTTCTGGGGTCCCCGCTCACGAGCAGTACTTC.

The J gene is TRBJ1-5, the V gene TRBV19; unclear D gene. Per germline, CDR1 LNHDA and CDR2 SQIVND (reference sequence). This CDR3 has 15 amino acids. The germline V and J ends were trimmed by 2 bases and 1 base, with 9 bases remaining between them. CDR3 loop: CASSIRLGSNQPQHF. As DNA, the CDR3 is TGTGCCAGTAGTATAAGACTTGGGAGCAATCAGCCCCAGCATTTT.

The chain couples TRBV27 to TRBJ1-4, with 7 bases that match TRBD1. The ends lost 6 bases at V and 4 bases at J; junction bases unmatched: 5. The CDR3 is made up of 14 amino acids. Germline CDR1 and CDR2: MNHEY and SMNVEV (reference sequence). The CDR3 DNA reads as TGTGCCAGCAGCGCCGGGACAGTTAATGAAAAACTGTTTTTT. Protein sequence: CASSAGTVNEKLFF.

This clone was observed a single time. V usage is TRBV28 and J usage is TRBJ2-7; a possible D gene is TRBD2 (7 bases). Germline V gene data show CDR1 as MDHEN and CDR2 as SYDVKM. Trimming removed 6 bases from V and 2 bases from J, with 17 bases in between. The CDR3 is made up of 15 amino acids. The CDR3 coding sequence is TGTGCCAGCAGCAAGGGGGGGCGCGGGGCCTACGAGCAGTACTTC. Its protein is CASSKGGRGAYEQYF.

The V gene is TRBV4-2, the J gene TRBJ2-5; the D is unclear. The V end was cut by 2 bases, the J end by 0 bases, with 10 bases between. The CDR3 covers 15 residues. Germline V lookup: CDR1 LGHNA, CDR2 YNFKEQ. The CDR3 DNA follows: TGTGCCAGCAGCCAAAATGTGCAGGACCAAGAGACCCAGTACTTC. Translating it yields CASSQNVQDQETQYF.

This chain connects TRBV28 to TRBJ1-5; D might be TRBD1 (5 bases). Trimming cost V 6 bases and J 3 bases, with 15 bases left between them. CDR1 and CDR2 from the germline V gene are MDHEN and SYDVKM. The CDR3 contains 15 residues. CDR3 DNA sequence: TGTGCCAGCAGAAAGCGGGGGGGACCCAATCAGCCCCAGCATTTT. Translated, it gives CASRKRGGPNQPQHF. Using reference TRBV28 and TRBJ1-5 for the parts outside the CDR3, the full variable domain is DVKVTQSSRYLVKRTGEKVFLECVQDMDHENMFWYRQDPGLGLRLIYFSYDVKMKEKGDIPEGYSVSREKKERFSLILESASTNQTSMYLCASRKRGGPNQPQHFGDGTRLSIL.